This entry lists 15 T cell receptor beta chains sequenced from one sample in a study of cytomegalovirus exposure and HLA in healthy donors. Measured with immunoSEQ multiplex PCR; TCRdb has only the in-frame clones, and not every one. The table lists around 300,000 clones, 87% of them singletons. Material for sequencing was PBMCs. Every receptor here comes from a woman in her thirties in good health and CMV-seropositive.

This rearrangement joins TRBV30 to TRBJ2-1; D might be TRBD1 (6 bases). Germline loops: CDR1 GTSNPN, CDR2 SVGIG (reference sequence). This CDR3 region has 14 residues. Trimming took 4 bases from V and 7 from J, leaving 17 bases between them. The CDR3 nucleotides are TGTGCCTGGATCCCCGCAGGGGCAGGAAATGAGCAGTTCTTC. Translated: CAWIPAGAGNEQFF.

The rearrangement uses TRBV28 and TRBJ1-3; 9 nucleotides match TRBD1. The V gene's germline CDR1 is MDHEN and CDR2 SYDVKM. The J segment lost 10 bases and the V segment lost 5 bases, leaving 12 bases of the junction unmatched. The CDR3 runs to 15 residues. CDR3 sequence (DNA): TGTGCCAGCAGTCAACAGGGGGCAGGTTCGGGGACCATATATTTT. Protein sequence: CASSQQGAGSGTIYF.

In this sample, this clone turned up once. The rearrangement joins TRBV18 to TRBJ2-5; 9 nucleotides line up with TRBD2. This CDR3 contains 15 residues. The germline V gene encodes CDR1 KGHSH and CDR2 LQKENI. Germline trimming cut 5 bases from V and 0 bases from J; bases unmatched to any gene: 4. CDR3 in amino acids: CASSISGSNQETQYF. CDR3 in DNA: TGTGCCAGCTCAATTAGCGGGAGTAACCAAGAGACCCAGTACTTC.

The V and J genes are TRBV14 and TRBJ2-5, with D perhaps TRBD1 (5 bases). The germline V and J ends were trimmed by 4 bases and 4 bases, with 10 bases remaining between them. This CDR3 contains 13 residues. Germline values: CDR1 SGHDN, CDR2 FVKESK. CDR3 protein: CASSPRAGETQYF. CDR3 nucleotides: TGTGCCAGCAGCCCCAGGGCCGGAGAGACCCAGTACTTC. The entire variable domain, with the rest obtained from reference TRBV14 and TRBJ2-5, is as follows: EAGVTQFPSHSVIEKGQTVTLRCDPISGHDNLYWYRRVMGKEIKFLLHFVKESKQDESGMPNNRFLAERTGGTYSTLKVQPAELEDSGVYFCASSPRAGETQYFGPGTRLLVL.

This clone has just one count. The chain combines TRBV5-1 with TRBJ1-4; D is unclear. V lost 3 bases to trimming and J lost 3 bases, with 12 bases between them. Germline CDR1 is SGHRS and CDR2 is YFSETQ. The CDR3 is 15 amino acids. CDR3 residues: CASSYGDGANEKLFF. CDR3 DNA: TGCGCCAGCAGCTATGGCGACGGGGCTAATGAAAAACTGTTTTTT.

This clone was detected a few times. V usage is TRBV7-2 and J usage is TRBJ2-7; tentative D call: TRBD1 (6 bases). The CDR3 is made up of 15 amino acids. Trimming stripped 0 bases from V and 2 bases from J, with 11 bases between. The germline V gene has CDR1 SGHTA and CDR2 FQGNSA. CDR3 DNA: TGTGCCAGCAGCTTAGCCGCGGACAGCACCTACGAGCAGTACTTC. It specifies CASSLAADSTYEQYF.

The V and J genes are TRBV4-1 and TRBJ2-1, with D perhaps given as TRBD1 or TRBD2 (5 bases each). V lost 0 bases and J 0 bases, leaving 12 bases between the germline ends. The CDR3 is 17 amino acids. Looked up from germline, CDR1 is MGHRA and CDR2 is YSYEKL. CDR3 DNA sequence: TGCGCCAGCAGCCAAGATCGGGGCTTCAGCTCCTACAATGAGCAGTTCTTC. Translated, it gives CASSQDRGFSSYNEQFF.

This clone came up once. CDR3 DNA: TGTGCCAGTAGAAACCTACACGGTCAGCCCCAGCATTTT. It is translated as CASRNLHGQPQHF. This chain connects TRBV19 to TRBJ1-5; D is unresolved. The CDR3 sequence is 13 residues long. Germline V gene data show CDR1 as LNHDA and CDR2 as SQIVND (reference sequence). Deletions cut 6 bases from V and 6 bases from J, with 12 bases between.

The CDR3 here is CASRERGWETQYF. Written as DNA, the CDR3 is TGTGCCAGCAGGGAGCGGGGATGGGAGACCCAGTACTTC. The chain recombines TRBV27 with TRBJ2-5; TRBD2 matches 7 bases. Germline V CDR1 and CDR2: MNHEY, SMNVEV (reference sequence). J lost 5 bases, V lost 6 bases, and 6 bases had no gene match. The CDR3 has 13 amino acids.

Written as DNA, the CDR3 is TGTGCCAGCAGTTACTATGGGGTTTCTTCTTATGGCTACACCTTC. Amino acid sequence: CASSYYGVSSYGYTF. The genes are TRBV6-5 and TRBJ1-2; D is unclear. CDR1 and CDR2 from the germline V gene are MNHEY and SVGAGI. The CDR3 contains 15 residues. V lost 1 base and J lost 5, with 14 bases in between.

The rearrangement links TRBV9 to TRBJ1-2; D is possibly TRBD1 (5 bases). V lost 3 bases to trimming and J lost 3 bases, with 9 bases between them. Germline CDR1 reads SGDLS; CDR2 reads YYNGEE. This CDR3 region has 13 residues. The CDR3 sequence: CASSGGFDYGYTF. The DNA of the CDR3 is TGTGCCAGCAGCGGGGGCTTTGACTATGGCTACACCTTC.

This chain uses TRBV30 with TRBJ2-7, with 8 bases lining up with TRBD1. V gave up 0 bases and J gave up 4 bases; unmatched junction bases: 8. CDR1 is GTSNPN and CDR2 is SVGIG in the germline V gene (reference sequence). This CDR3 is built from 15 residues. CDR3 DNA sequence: TGTGCCTGGAGTGTACCGGACAGGGCCCCGTACGAGCAGTACTTC. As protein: CAWSVPDRAPYEQYF. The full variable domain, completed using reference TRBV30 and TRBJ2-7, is SQTIHQWPATLVQPVGSPLSLECTVEGTSNPNLYWYRQAAGRGLQLLFYSVGIGQISSEVPQNLSASRPQDRQFILSSKKLLLSDSGFYLCAWSVPDRAPYEQYFGPGTRLTVT.

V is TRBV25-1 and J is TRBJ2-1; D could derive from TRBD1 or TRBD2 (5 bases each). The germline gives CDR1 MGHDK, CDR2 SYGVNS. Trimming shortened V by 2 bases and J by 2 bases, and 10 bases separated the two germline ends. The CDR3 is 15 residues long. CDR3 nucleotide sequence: TGTGCCAGCAGTGAAGGGGACCATGCCTACAATGAGCAGTTCTTC. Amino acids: CASSEGDHAYNEQFF.

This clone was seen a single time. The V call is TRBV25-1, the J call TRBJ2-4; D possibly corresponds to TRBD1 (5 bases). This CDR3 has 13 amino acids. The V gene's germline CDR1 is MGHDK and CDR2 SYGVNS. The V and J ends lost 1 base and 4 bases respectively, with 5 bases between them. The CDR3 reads CASSESGKNIQYF. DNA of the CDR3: TGTGCCAGCAGTGAATCAGGGAAAAACATTCAGTACTTC.

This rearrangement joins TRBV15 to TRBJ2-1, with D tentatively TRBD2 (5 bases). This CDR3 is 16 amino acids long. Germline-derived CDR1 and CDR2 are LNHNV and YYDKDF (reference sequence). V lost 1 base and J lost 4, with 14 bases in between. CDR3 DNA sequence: TGTGCCACCAGCAGAGCCCGAGGAGGAGGATACAATGAGCAGTTCTTC. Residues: CATSRARGGGYNEQFF.